This T cell receptor beta chain was recorded in a study of cytomegalovirus exposure and HLA in healthy donors. It was with 60 Vbeta and 13 Jbeta primers that the PCR ran. Assay: immunoSEQ multiplex PCR; the TCRdb copy retains only in-frame clones and omits some. This table has 100,000 to 150,000 clones, around four fifths appearing once. CDR1 and CDR2 from the germline V gene are SNHLY and FYNNEI. The V end was cut by 6 bases, the J end by 4 bases, with 8 bases between. CDR3 length: 12 residues. At collection, donors were nominally healthy, but unrecorded immune exposures were probable. The source is a woman aged 45-65 years in good health and CMV-seropositive. Sample: PBMCs. The genes are TRBV2 and TRBJ2-3; TRBD2 might be the D (5 bases). The CDR3 nucleotides read TGTGCCAGCAGGGAGAGGGCAGATACGCAGTATTTT. This translates into CASRERADTQYF. The full variable domain, with the rest looked up from reference TRBV2 and TRBJ2-3, is EPEVTQTPSHQVTQMGQEVILRCVPISNHLYFYWYRQILGQKVEFLVSFYNNEISEKSEIFDDQFSVERPDGSNFTLKIRSTKLEDSAMYFCASRERADTQYFGPGTRLTVL.